The 27 T cell receptor beta chains given below trace back to one sample, sequenced in a study of T cells in Graves' hyperthyroidism and ophthalmopathy. Researchers took RNA transcripts and amplified the TCR beta CDR3 regions from them. The TCR CDR3 was amplified in a first-round RT-PCR using the HTBI primer set. TCRdb used MiXCR to reprocess the multiplex PCR reads, holding one entry per CDR3 protein. The profile shows about 380,000 distinct CDR3 sequences, around 15% of them singletons. Specimen: blood. The source of these receptors is a woman aged 25 to 39 with Graves' ophthalmopathy.

At least ten counts were recorded for this clonotype. The chain couples TRBV7-2 to TRBJ2-1; no clear D. Germline loops: CDR1 SGHTA, CDR2 FQGNSA. The CDR3 sequence is 11 residues long. V was cut by 1 base and J by 9 bases, with 4 bases left in between. For the CDR3, the DNA is TGTGCCAGCAGCTTAGAAAGTGAGCAGTTCTTC. It is translated as CASSLESEQFF.

This clonotype was seen many times. The chain carries TRBV7-2 and TRBJ2-1; 10 bases are a match to TRBD2. Per the germline V gene, CDR1 is SGHTA and CDR2 is FQGNSA. The CDR3 loop spans 16 amino acids. The ends lost 0 bases at V and 12 bases at J; junction bases unmatched: 11. The DNA for the CDR3 is TGTGCCAGCAGCTTAGCAGCGGGGGGGCCGGCAACGATGCAGTTCTTC. This sequence encodes CASSLAAGGPATMQFF.

This clonotype occurred many times. V gene TRBV19 combines with J gene TRBJ1-5, with D unresolved. This CDR3 spans 15 amino acids. The V gene's germline CDR1 is LNHDA and CDR2 SQIVND (reference sequence). Trimming pared 7 bases from V and 7 bases from J, leaving 20 bases between. The CDR3 here is CASKGAGSTRQPQHF. CDR3 DNA sequence: TGTGCCAGTAAGGGAGCAGGCTCCACGAGGCAGCCCCAGCATTTT.

This clonotype was seen at least ten times. The chain has TRBV5-1 and TRBJ2-2; 9 nucleotides match TRBD2. V lost 2 bases to trimming and J lost 0 bases; unmatched junction nucleotides: 5. CDR3 length: 17 amino acids. Per the germline V gene, CDR1 is SGHRS and CDR2 is YFSETQ. CDR3 residues: CASSLGTSRSNTGELFF. The CDR3 region has the DNA TGCGCCAGCAGCTTAGGGACTAGCAGATCGAACACCGGGGAGCTGTTTTTT.

This clonotype showed up just a few times. This chain uses TRBV7-3 with TRBJ1-1; TRBD1 agrees at 10 bases. The CDR3 totals 16 residues. The junction had 9 bases not matched to a gene; V was cut back by 5 bases and J by 3 bases. Germline assignment: CDR1 SGHTA and CDR2 FQGTGA. The CDR3 DNA reads TGTGCCAGCAGCATGACAGGGGGCAGCAAACACACTGAAGCTTTCTTT. This encodes CASSMTGGSKHTEAFF.

The rearrangement links TRBV20-1 to TRBJ2-3; D is unresolved. Trimming stripped 3 bases from V and 2 bases from J, with 6 bases between. CDR3 length: 12 amino acids. CDR1 is DFQATT, CDR2 SNEGSKA, per germline (reference sequence). CDR3 DNA: TGCAGTGCTAGGAGTGTCACAGATACGCAGTATTTT. Its translation is CSARSVTDTQYF.

This clonotype was observed once. The chain carries TRBV5-1 and TRBJ2-1, with 7 nucleotides matching TRBD1. Per germline, CDR1 SGHRS and CDR2 YFSETQ. The CDR3 sequence is 16 residues long. With 4 bases clipped from V and 9 bases from J, the junction kept 16 bases outside the gene matches. DNA for the CDR3: TGCGCCAGCAGCCTGGGTGGGACAGCGAGCGCCAGTGAGCAGTTCTTC. Translation gives CASSLGGTASASEQFF.

This clonotype appeared many times. The J gene is TRBJ1-1, the V gene TRBV2; maybe TRBD1 (6 bases). The V end was cut by 9 bases, the J end by 10 bases, with 18 bases between. CDR1 is SNHLY, CDR2 FYNNEI, per germline. The length of the CDR3 is 12 residues. CDR3 amino acids: CASFRGATIAFF. The CDR3 DNA reads as TGTGCCAGTTTCAGGGGAGCAACGATAGCTTTCTTT.

The chain joins TRBV27 to TRBJ2-2, with no clear D. Germline assignment: CDR1 MNHEY and CDR2 SMNVEV (reference sequence). V was trimmed by 5 bases and J by 2 bases, leaving 15 bases between them. The CDR3 covers 16 residues. The CDR3: CASSPSSASNTGELFF. DNA of the CDR3: TGTGCCAGCAGTCCCAGCAGCGCTAGTAACACCGGGGAGCTGTTTTTT.

This clonotype was detected many times. The chain joins TRBV6-1 to TRBJ1-3; 8 bases are shared with TRBD1. The CDR3 extends over 16 amino acids. Germline V CDR1 and CDR2: MNHNS, SASEGT. With 5 bases clipped from V and 0 bases from J, the junction kept 6 bases outside the gene matches. The chain's CDR3 is CASSPRTGYSGNTIYF. The DNA of the CDR3 is TGTGCCAGCAGTCCACGGACAGGGTACTCTGGAAACACCATATATTTT.

On this clonotype itself: No conserved phenylalanine or tryptophan ends this CDR3, so it is likely a read error. The chain has TRBV12-3 or TRBV12-4 and TRBJ2-1, with TRBD2 matching over 10 bases. CDR3 length equals 15 residues. V shed 5 bases and J 3 bases; nucleotides not matched to a gene: 4. Here the CDR3 reads CASSNGLADYNEQFL. Written as DNA, the CDR3 is TGTGCCAGCAGTAATGGACTAGCGGACTACAATGAGCAGTTCCTC.

This rearrangement joins TRBV4-1 to TRBJ1-1; D possibly corresponds to TRBD1 (6 bases). The germline V gene has CDR1 MGHRA and CDR2 YSYEKL. The CDR3 has 16 amino acids. Trimming shortened V by 2 bases and J by 4 bases, and 17 bases separated the two germline ends. This CDR3 reads CASSQPHLGGGTEAFF. CDR3 DNA sequence: TGCGCCAGCAGCCAACCCCACCTCGGAGGGGGCACTGAAGCTTTCTTT.

The chain uses TRBV12-3 or TRBV12-4 and TRBJ1-1; TRBD1 matches 11 bases. The CDR3 is 14 amino acids. With V trimmed by 4 bases and J by 4 bases, 2 bases remained unmatched. CDR3 coding DNA: TGTGCCAGCAGTTCGGACAGGGGGCTCACTGAAGCTTTCTTT. Translating gives CASSSDRGLTEAFF.

In this sample, this clonotype turned up many times. This chain links TRBV3-1 with TRBJ2-4; TRBD2 matches at 8 bases. Germline CDR1 reads LGHDT; CDR2 reads YNNKEL (reference sequence). This CDR3 spans 18 amino acids. The ends lost 2 bases at V and 4 bases at J; junction bases unmatched: 13. The CDR3 loop is CASSQRHRGGYGKNIQYF. CDR3 nucleotides: TGTGCCAGCAGCCAAAGGCACCGCGGGGGGTATGGAAAAAACATTCAGTACTTC.

Ten or more counts support this clonotype. This chain links TRBV20-1 with TRBJ1-1; D may be TRBD1 (6 bases). CDR3 length: 18 amino acids. Germline CDR1 and CDR2: DFQATT and SNEGSKA (reference sequence). Trimming removed 0 bases at V and 4 bases at J, with 24 bases between. Written as DNA, the CDR3 is TGCAGTGCTAGAGATCCCTGGCGGGGGGCCGATGTTCGCACTGAAGCTTTCTTT. This codes for CSARDPWRGADVRTEAFF.

This rearrangement joins TRBV20-1 to TRBJ2-2; the D is unclear. CDR1 is DFQATT and CDR2 is SNEGSKA in the germline V gene (reference sequence). Trimming stripped 4 bases from V and 5 bases from J, with 8 bases between. This CDR3 has 12 residues. CDR3 bases: TGCAGTGCTACCTCGGTTACCGGGGAGCTGTTTTTT. Translated: CSATSVTGELFF.

This clonotype was counted at least ten times. This rearrangement joins TRBV3-1 to TRBJ2-5; 11 bases agree with TRBD2. The V segment lost 4 bases and the J segment 4 bases; nucleotides outside the gene matches: 8. CDR1 is LGHDT and CDR2 is YNNKEL in the germline V gene (reference sequence). The length of the CDR3 is 16 residues. The CDR3 region has the DNA TGTGCCAGCAGCCCCGGACTAGCGGGTGGAGGAGAGACCCAGTACTTC. This translates into CASSPGLAGGGETQYF.

This clonotype was detected many times. The J gene is TRBJ1-5, the V gene TRBV19; the D gene is possibly TRBD1 (5 bases). Germline loops: CDR1 LNHDA, CDR2 SQIVND (reference sequence). Trimming took 5 bases from V and 1 from J, leaving 12 bases between them. CDR3 size: 15 residues. The CDR3 nucleotides are TGTGCCAGTAGTTCCGGGACGGCAAGCAATCAGCCCCAGCATTTT. It specifies CASSSGTASNQPQHF.

The sample holds many counts of this clonotype. The CDR3 DNA reads TGCGCCAGCAGCTTGGTTGGCGGTACCTACGAGCAGTACTTC. Protein: CASSLVGGTYEQYF. The chain is built from TRBV5-1 and TRBJ2-7; no clear D gene. The CDR3 length is 14 residues. Per germline, CDR1 SGHRS and CDR2 YFSETQ. Trimming shortened V by 0 bases and J by 2 bases, and 9 bases separated the two germline ends.

A few counts support this clonotype. The chain combines TRBV2 with TRBJ2-5; unclear D gene. The germline gives CDR1 SNHLY, CDR2 FYNNEI. There are 12 residues in the CDR3. The germline V and J ends were trimmed by 11 bases and 4 bases, with 14 bases remaining between them. For the CDR3, the DNA is TGTGCCGGCCTTAGGCCAGGAGAGACCCAGTACTTC. Residues: CAGLRPGETQYF.

Comments on this clonotype: This could be a read error, since a much larger clone is one nucleotide away. The chain employs TRBV30 and TRBJ1-2; TRBD1 matches at 8 bases. Germline V CDR1 and CDR2: GTSNPN, SVGIG (reference sequence). The CDR3 length is 13 residues. Here the CDR3 DNA reads TGTGTCTGGGGAGGTGGACAGGGATCCGGCTACACCTTC. It translates to CVWGGGQGSGYTF. Variable domain in full (rest from reference TRBV30 and TRBJ1-2): SQTIHQWPATLVQPVGSPLSLECTVEGTSNPNLYWYRQAAGRGLQLLFYSVGIGQISSEVPQNLSASRPQDRQFILSSKKLLLSDSGFYLCVWGGGQGSGYTFGSGTRLTVV.

This clonotype was seen many times. The gene calls are TRBV3-1 and TRBJ1-1, with D perhaps TRBD1 (6 bases). V lost 1 base and J 4 bases, leaving 16 bases between the germline ends. CDR3 length: 16 residues. The germline V gene has CDR1 LGHDT and CDR2 YNNKEL (reference sequence). The CDR3 region is CASSQGATGRPTEAFF. For the CDR3, the DNA is TGTGCCAGCAGCCAAGGGGCGACAGGACGACCCACTGAAGCTTTCTTT.

This clonotype appeared many times. The CDR3: CASSLGGVTSTDTQYF. The CDR3 DNA is TGTGCCAGCAGCTTAGGGGGGGTAACTAGCACAGATACGCAGTATTTT. The rearrangement joins TRBV7-2 to TRBJ2-3, with a tentative D call TRBD2 (6 bases). The CDR3 runs to 16 residues. Deletions cut 1 base from V and 0 bases from J, with 11 bases between. Germline CDR1 SGHTA, CDR2 FQGNSA.

The V gene is TRBV5-1, the J gene TRBJ2-7, with a weak D call TRBD2 (6 bases). Germline loops: CDR1 SGHRS, CDR2 YFSETQ. V lost 1 base to trimming and J lost 3 bases, with 11 bases between them. The CDR3 consists of 14 residues. CDR3 nucleotides: TGCGCCAGCAGCTTGAACGGGGGTAACTACGAGCAGTACTTC. Amino acid sequence: CASSLNGGNYEQYF.

This clonotype is a singleton in its sample. An end of the junction differs from the germline gene, which may be a read error. The chain couples TRBV20-1 to TRBJ1-6; D unresolved. Germline V gene lookup returns CDR1 DFQATT and CDR2 SNEGSKA (reference sequence). The CDR3 is made up of 13 amino acids. The CDR3 here is CSAGDFDNSPLHF. DNA of the CDR3: TGCAGTGCTGGAGATTTTGATAATTCACCCCTCCACTTT.

This clonotype was found many times. J is TRBJ2-7 and V is TRBV28; D is undetermined. The CDR3 has 16 amino acids. Germline assignment: CDR1 MDHEN and CDR2 SYDVKM. Trimming removed 2 bases at V and 0 bases at J, with 14 bases between. CDR3 region: CASSLRPWGSSYEQYF. The CDR3 nucleotides are TGTGCCAGCAGTTTACGGCCGTGGGGTAGCTCCTACGAGCAGTACTTC.

Note on this clonotype: This may be a read error, as it is one base from a much larger clone. The V and J genes are TRBV7-2 and TRBJ2-7, with 9 bases matching TRBD1. The CDR3 covers 14 residues. Germline V gives CDR1 SGHTA, CDR2 FQGNSA. CDR3 nucleotides: TGTGCCAGCAGCCCCAGGACAGGGGAGTACGTGCAGTACTTC. As protein: CASSPRTGEYVQYF. The whole variable domain, remainder taken from reference TRBV7-2 and TRBJ2-7, is GAGVSQSPSNKVTEKGKDVELRCDPISGHTALYWYRQSLGQGLEFLIYFQGNSAPDKSGLPSDRFSAERTGGSVSTLTIQRTQQEDSAVYLCASSPRTGEYVQYFGPGTRLTVT.